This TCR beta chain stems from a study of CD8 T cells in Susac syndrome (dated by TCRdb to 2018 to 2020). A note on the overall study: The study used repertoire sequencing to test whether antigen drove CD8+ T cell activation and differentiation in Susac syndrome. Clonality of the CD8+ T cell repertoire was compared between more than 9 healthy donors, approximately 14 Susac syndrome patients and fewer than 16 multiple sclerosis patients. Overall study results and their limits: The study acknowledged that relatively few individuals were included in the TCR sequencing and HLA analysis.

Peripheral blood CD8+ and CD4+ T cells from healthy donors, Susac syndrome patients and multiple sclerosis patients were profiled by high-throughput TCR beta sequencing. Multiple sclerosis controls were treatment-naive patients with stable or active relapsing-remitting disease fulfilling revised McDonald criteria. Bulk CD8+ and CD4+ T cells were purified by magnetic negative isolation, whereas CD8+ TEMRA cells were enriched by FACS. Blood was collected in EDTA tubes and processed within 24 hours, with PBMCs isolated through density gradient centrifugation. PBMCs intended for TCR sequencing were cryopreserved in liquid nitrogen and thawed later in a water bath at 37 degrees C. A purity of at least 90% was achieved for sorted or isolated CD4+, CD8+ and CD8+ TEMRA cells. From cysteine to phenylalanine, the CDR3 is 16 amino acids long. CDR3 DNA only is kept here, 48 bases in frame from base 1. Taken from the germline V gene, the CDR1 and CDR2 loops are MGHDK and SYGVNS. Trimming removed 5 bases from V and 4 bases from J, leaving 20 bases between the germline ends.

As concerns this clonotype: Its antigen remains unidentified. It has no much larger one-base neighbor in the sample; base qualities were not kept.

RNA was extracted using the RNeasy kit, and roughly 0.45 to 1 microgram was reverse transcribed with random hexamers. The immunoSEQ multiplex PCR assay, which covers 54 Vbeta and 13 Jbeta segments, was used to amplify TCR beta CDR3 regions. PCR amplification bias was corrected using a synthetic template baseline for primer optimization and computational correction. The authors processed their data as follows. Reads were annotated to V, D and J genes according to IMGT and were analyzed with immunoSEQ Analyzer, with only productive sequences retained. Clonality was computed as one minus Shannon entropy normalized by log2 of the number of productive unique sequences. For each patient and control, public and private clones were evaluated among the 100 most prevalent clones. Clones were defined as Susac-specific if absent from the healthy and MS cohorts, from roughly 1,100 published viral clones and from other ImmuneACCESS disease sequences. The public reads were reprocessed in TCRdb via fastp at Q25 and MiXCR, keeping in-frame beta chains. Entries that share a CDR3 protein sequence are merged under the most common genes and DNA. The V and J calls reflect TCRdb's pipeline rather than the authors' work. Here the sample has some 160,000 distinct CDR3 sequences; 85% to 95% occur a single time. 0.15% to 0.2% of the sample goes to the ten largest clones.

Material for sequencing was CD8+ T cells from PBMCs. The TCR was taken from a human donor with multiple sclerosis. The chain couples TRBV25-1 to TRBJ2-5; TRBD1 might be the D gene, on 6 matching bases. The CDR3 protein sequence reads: CASSLVSQGPGETQYF. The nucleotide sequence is TGTGCCAGCAGTCTAGTCTCCCAGGGGCCCGGAGAGACCCAGTACTTC. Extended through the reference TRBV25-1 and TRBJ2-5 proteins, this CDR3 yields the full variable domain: EADIYQTPRYLVIGTGKKITLECSQTMGHDKMYWYQQDPGMELHLIHYSYGVNSTEKGDLSSESTVSRIRTEHFPLTLESARPSHTSQYLCASSLVSQGPGETQYFGPGTRLLVL.